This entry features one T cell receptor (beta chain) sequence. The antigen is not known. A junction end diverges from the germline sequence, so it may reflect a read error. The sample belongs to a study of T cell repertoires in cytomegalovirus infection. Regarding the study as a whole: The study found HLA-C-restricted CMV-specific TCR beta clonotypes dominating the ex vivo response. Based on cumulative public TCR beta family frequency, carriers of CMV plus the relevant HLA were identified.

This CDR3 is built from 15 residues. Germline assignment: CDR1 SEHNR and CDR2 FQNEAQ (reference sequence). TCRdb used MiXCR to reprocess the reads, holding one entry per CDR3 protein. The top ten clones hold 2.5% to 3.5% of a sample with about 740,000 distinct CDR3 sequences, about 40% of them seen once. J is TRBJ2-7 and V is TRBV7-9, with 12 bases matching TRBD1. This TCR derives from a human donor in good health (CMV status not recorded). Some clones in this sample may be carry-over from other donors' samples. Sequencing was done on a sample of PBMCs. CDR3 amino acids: CASRLPGGTGGAWDF. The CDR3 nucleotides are TGTGCCAGCAGACTCCCCGGAGGGACAGGGGGCGCTTGGGACTTC. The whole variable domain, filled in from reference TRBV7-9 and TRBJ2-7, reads DTGVSQNPRHKITKRGQNVTFRCDPISEHNRLYWYRQTLGQGPEFLTYFQNEAQLEKSRLLSDRFSAERPKGSFSTLEIQRTEQGDSAMYLCASRLPGGTGGAWDFGPGTRLTVT.